Listed here are 2 T cell receptor beta chains from one sample, sequenced in a study of blood T cell repertoires in COVID-19 (TCRdb year 2020). Library generation was performed with the immunoSEQ multiplex PCR assay. TCRdb's version of the immuneACCESS table is confined to in-frame rearrangements and falls short of the full clone set. An unresolved V gene accounts for under half of the shortfall where checked; the remainder is of unknown origin. This sample holds about 260,000 clones; over 65% were observed only once. The ten largest make up 3.5% to 5.5% of the sample. The specimen sequenced was peripheral blood. The receptors shown here come from a man in his fifties or sixties who had recovered from COVID-19.

The chain couples TRBV5-1 to TRBJ2-2; a weak D match, TRBD1 (6 bases). V lost 4 bases and J 7 bases, leaving 14 bases between the germline ends. Germline loops: CDR1 SGHRS, CDR2 YFSETQ. The CDR3 totals 14 residues. CDR3 nucleotide sequence: TGCGCCAGCAGCCCAGACAGGAGCGACGGGGAGCTGTTTTTT. It translates to CASSPDRSDGELFF.

J is TRBJ2-1 and V is TRBV5-1; 13 bases are a match to TRBD2. The V gene's germline CDR1 is SGHRS and CDR2 YFSETQ. The CDR3 runs 18 residues. V shed 2 bases, J shed 0 bases, and the junction held 5 bases outside the gene matches. The CDR3 region is CASSLPGLAGPSYNEQFF. The CDR3 DNA reads as TGCGCCAGCAGCTTACCGGGACTAGCGGGGCCCTCCTACAATGAGCAGTTCTTC.